This paragraph covers one T cell receptor beta chain sequence. The data were taken from a study of CXCR3-negative and CXCR3-positive naive CD8 T cells. With UMI labels, 5' RACE was used to prepare the TRB cDNA libraries. TCRdb reprocessed the 5' RACE reads and stores each CDR3 protein as one record, lacking DNA. This sample contains 55,000 to 70,000 distinct CDR3 sequences. Germline lookup yields CDR1 LGHNA and CDR2 YSLEER. The CDR3 covers 16 residues. The J gene is TRBJ2-1, the V gene TRBV4-3; TCRdb outputs TRBD1, but without DNA this stays unchecked. The sequenced sample consisted of memory CD8+ T cells from blood. The receptor's source is a human donor in good health. Some clones in this sample may be carry-over from other donors' samples. CDR3: CASSQDRLGGGTEQFF.